Here is one TCR beta chain with its context. Its antigen is undetermined. Gene names denote mouse genes. The read ends 1 residue shy of where the CDR3 ends; the end is completed using the germline J gene. CDR1 and CDR2 from the germline V gene are NSHNY and SYGAGN. V shed 1 base, J shed 1 base, and the junction held 1 base outside the gene matches. CDR3 length: 16 amino acids. Produced via immunoSEQ multiplex PCR; TCRdb's table is partial and in-frame only. The sample includes around 6,100 clones, roughly 42% seen only once; the top ten take just over 2%. This sample stems from a study of tissue T cells after allogeneic stem cell transplantation. Indicated time point: mouse harvest day 7 after allogeneic transplant. Each mouse received 10^7 T-cell-depleted marrow cells plus 10^6 splenic CD5+ T cells by tail vein. Mice had MHC-mismatched B6 into BALB/c GVHD, sampled day 7 or 14. Study observations and caveats: The patient cohort was small and clinically heterogeneous, with limited sampling depth.

Sequences were obtained from skin. This chain uses TRBV13-1 with TRBJ2-5; 12 bases match TRBD2. The receptor was isolated from a female BALB/c mouse given C57BL/6 T cells with graft-versus-host disease after an allogeneic hematopoietic cell transplant. The covered CDR3 bases are TGTGCCAGCAGTGATAGGGACTGGGGGGACCAAGACACCCAGTAC. Its translation is CASSDRDWGDQDTQY. The whole CDR3 sequence is CASSDRDWGDQDTQYF.